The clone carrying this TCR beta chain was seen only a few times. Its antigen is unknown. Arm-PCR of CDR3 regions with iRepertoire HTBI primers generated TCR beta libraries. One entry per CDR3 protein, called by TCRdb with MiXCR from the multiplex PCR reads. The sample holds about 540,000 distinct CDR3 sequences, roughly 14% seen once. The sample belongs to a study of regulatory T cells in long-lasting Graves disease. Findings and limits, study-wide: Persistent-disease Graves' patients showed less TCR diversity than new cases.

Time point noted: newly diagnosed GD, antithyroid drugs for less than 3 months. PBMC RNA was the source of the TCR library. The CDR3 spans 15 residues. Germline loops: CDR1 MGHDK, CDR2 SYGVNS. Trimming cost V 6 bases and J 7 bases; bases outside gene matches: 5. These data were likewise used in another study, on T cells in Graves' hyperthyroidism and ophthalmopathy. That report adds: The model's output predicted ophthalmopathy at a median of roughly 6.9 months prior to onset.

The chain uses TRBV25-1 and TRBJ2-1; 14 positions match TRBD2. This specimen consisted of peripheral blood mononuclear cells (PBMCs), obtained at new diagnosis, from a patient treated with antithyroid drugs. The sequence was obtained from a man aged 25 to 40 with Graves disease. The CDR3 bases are TGTGCCAGCAGGGGACTAGCGGGAGTAGTGAATGAGCAGTTCTTC. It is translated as CASRGLAGVVNEQFF.